This T cell receptor (beta chain) was identified during a study of early T cells in non-severe SARS-CoV-2 infection. The ends were cut back, 7 bases at V and 1 base at J, with 10 bases in the middle. This CDR3 has 14 amino acids. The germline CDR1 and CDR2 sequences are LNHDA and SQIVND (reference sequence). TCRdb re-derived calls from the 5' RACE reads in MiXCR, one entry per CDR3 protein. The data show roughly 43,000 distinct CDR3 sequences, roughly 5.7% seen once. This clonotype was observed at least ten times. The antigen remains undetermined. General study points: The VDJdb matching leaned toward anti-spike CD8 responses and overlooked private and CD4 specificities.

J is TRBJ2-2 and V is TRBV19, with no clear D. The receptor comes from an adult who was a healthcare worker with PCR-confirmed SARS-CoV-2 infection or an uninfected control (not recorded which). Source: whole blood, taken at baseline. CDR3: CASTLGWNTGELFF. CDR3 sequence (DNA): TGTGCCAGTACCCTTGGGTGGAACACCGGGGAGCTGTTTTTT.